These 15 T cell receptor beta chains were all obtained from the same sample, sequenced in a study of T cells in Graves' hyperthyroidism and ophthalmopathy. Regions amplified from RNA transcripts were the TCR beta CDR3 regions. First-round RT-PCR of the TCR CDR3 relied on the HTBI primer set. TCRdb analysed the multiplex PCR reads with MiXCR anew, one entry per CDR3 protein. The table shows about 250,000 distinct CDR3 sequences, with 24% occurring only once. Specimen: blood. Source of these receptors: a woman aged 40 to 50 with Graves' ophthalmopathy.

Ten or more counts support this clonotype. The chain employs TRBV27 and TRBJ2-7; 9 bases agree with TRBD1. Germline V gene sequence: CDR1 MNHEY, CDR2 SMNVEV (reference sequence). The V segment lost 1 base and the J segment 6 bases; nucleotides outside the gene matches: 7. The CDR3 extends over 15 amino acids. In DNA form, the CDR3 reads TGTGCCAGCAGTTTATTCGGGGACAGGGCCGGCGAGCAGTACTTC. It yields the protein CASSLFGDRAGEQYF.

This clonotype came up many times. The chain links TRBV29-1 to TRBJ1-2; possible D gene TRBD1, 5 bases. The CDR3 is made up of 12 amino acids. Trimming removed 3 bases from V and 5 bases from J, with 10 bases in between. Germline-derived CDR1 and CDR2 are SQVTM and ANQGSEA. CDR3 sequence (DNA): TGCAGCGTTGATACGGGGACTTATGGCTACACCTTC. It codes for CSVDTGTYGYTF.

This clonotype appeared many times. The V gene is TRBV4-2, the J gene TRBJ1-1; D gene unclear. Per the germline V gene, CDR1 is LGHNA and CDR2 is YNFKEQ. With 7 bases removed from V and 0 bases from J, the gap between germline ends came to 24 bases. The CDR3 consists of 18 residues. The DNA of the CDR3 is TGTGCCAGCATCCCATTGGCCGGTTGGGGAACCATGAACACTGAAGCTTTCTTT. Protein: CASIPLAGWGTMNTEAFF.

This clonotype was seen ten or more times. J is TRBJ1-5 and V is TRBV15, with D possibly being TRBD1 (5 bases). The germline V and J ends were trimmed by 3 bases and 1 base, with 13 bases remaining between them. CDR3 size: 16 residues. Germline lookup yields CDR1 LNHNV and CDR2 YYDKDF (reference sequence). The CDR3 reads CATSSRDRLSNQPQHF. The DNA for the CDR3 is TGTGCCACCAGCAGCCGGGACCGACTAAGCAATCAGCCCCAGCATTTT. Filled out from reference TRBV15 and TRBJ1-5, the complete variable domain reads DAMVIQNPRYQVTQFGKPVTLSCSQTLNHNVMYWYQQKSSQAPKLLFHYYDKDFNNEADTPDNFQSRRPNTSFCFLDIRSPGLGDTAMYLCATSSRDRLSNQPQHFGDGTRLSIL.

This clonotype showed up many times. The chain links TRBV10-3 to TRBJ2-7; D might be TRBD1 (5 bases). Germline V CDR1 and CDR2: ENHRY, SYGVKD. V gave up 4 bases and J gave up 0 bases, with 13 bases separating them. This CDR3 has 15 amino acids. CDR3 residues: CAISGTTYLSYEQYF. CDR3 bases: TGTGCCATCAGTGGGACAACTTACCTCTCCTACGAGCAGTACTTC.

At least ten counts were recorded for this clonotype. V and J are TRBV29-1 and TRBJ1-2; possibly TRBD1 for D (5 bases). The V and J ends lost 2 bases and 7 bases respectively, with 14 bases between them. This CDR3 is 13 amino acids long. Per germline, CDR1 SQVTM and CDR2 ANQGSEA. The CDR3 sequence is CSVELKRDGGYTF. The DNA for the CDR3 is TGCAGCGTTGAACTGAAAAGGGACGGTGGCTACACCTTC.

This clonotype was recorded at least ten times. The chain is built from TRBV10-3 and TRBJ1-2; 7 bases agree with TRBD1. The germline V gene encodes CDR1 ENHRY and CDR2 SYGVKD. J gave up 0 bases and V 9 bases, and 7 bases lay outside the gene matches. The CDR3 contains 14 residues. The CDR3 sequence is CAISDRQANYGYTF. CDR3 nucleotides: TGTGCCATATCGGACAGGCAGGCTAACTATGGCTACACCTTC.

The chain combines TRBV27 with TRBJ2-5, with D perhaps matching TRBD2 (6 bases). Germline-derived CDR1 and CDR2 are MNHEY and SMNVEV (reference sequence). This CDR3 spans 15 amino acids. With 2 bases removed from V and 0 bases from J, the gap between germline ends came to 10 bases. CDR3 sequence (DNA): TGTGCCAGCAGTTTAACGGGAGCGCACCAAGAGACCCAGTACTTC. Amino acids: CASSLTGAHQETQYF.

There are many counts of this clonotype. For the CDR3, the DNA is TGTGCCAGCAGCTTAGGCGGGTCAACCTCTGGAAACACCATATATTTT. It specifies CASSLGGSTSGNTIYF. The gene calls are TRBV11-3 and TRBJ1-3; D remains ambiguous. The CDR3 contains 16 residues. Trimming removed 1 base from V and 0 bases from J, with 10 bases in between. Germline CDR1 reads SGHNT; CDR2 reads YENEEA.

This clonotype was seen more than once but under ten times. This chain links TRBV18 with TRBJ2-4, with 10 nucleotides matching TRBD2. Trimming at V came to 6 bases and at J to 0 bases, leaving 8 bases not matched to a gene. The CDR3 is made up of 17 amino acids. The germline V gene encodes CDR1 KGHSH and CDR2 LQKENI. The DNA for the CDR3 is TGTGCCAGCTCCCCCGGACTAGCGGAGCTAGCCAAAAACATTCAGTACTTC. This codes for CASSPGLAELAKNIQYF.

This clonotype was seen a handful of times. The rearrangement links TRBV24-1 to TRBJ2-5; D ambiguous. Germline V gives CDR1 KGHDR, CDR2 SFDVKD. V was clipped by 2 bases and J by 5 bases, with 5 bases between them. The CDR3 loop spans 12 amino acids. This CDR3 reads CATSDSYETQYF. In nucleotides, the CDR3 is TGTGCCACCAGTGATTCCTACGAGACCCAGTACTTC.

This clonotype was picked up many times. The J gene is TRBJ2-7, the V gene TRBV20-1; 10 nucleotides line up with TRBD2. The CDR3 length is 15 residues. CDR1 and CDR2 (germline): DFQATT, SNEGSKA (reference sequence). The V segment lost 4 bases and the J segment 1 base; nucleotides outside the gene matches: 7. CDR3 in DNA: TGCAGTGCTAAACGGGCTAGCGGGAGTTCCTACGAGCAGTACTTC. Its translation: CSAKRASGSSYEQYF.

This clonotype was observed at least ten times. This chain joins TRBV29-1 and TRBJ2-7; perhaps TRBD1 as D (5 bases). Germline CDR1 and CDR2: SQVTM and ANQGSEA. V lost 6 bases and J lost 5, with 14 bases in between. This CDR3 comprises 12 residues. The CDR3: CSVDGQGDEQYF. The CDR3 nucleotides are TGCAGCGTCGATGGGCAAGGGGACGAGCAGTACTTC.

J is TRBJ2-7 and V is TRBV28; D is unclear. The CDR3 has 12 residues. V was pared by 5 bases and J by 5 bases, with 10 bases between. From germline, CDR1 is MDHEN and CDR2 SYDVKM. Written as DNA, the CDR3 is TGTGCCAGCAGTACCGAATTCCACGAGCAGTACTTC. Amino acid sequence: CASSTEFHEQYF.

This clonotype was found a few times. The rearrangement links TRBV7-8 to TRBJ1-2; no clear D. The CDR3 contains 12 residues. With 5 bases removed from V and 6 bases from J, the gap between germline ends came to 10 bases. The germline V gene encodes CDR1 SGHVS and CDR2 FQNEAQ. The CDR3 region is CASSLRPDGYTF. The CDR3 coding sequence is TGTGCCAGCAGCCTTAGACCCGATGGCTACACCTTC.